Each of the 27 T cell receptor beta chains below was sequenced from the same sample in a study of shared clonotypes between healthy human individuals. The repertoire was sequenced with immunoSEQ multiplex PCR; TCRdb's copy has only in-frame clones and lacks some. The data hold 2 million to 2.5 million clones, with around 95% observed a single time. Material: naive CD4+ T cells sorted from blood. Subset indicated: CD45RA+ positively selected. The receptor set was obtained from a young man in good health.

This chain joins TRBV30 and TRBJ2-7; D not resolved. The CDR3 contains 14 residues. Germline V CDR1 and CDR2: GTSNPN, SVGIG (reference sequence). With 0 bases removed from V and 2 bases from J, the gap between germline ends came to 11 bases. The CDR3 DNA reads TGTGCCTGGAGTGTACTGAGTGAGACCTACGAGCAGTACTTC. Translated: CAWSVLSETYEQYF.

The chain recombines TRBV11-3 with TRBJ2-3, with 8 bases fitting TRBD2. J lost 3 bases, V lost 5 bases, and 10 bases had no gene match. Germline V gene sequence: CDR1 SGHNT, CDR2 YENEEA. The CDR3 is 16 residues long. The CDR3 spells CASSTSGGGRTDTQYF. DNA for the CDR3: TGTGCCAGCAGCACCTCGGGAGGGGGAAGGACAGATACGCAGTATTTT. The full variable domain, rest sourced from reference TRBV11-3 and TRBJ2-3, is EAGVVQSPRYKIIEKKQPVAFWCNPISGHNTLYWYLQNLGQGPELLIRYENEEAVDDSQLPKDRFSAERLKGVDSTLKIQPAELGDSAVYLCASSTSGGGRTDTQYFGPGTRLTVL.

In the case of this clone: The same CDR3 arises from other DNA sequences in this sample as well. The V and J genes are TRBV5-1 and TRBJ1-3; no definite D call. V was clipped by 0 bases and J by 3 bases, with 4 bases between them. The CDR3 loop spans 13 amino acids. Germline V gene lookup returns CDR1 SGHRS and CDR2 YFSETQ. The CDR3 loop reads CASSLVGGNTIYF. The CDR3 region has the DNA TGCGCCAGCAGCTTGGTGGGTGGAAACACCATATATTTT.

This clone was seen only once. This chain connects TRBV6-1 to TRBJ1-5; D is possibly TRBD1 (5 bases). V gave up 2 bases and J gave up 5 bases, with 13 bases separating them. From germline, CDR1 is MNHNS and CDR2 SASEGT. The CDR3 is 15 amino acids. In nucleotides, the CDR3 is TGTGCCAGCAGTGAAAGGGGAAGGGTTGATCAGCCCCAGCATTTT. Encoded protein: CASSERGRVDQPQHF.

Note on this clone: Other DNA variants within this sample encode the same CDR3. V and J are TRBV7-2 and TRBJ2-1; D unresolved. The CDR3 runs to 12 residues. V lost 5 bases and J lost 6, with 8 bases in between. Germline assignment: CDR1 SGHTA and CDR2 FQGNSA. The CDR3 here is CASSPPSNEQFF. The CDR3 DNA follows: TGTGCCAGCAGCCCCCCTAGCAATGAGCAGTTCTTC.

The gene calls are TRBV7-2 and TRBJ2-1; TRBD2 aligns across 13 bases. Looked up from germline, CDR1 is SGHTA and CDR2 is FQGNSA. V lost 5 bases, J lost 9 bases, and 10 bases stayed unmatched. The CDR3 totals 16 residues. The CDR3 loop is CASSPFGTSGTVEQFF. CDR3 DNA: TGTGCCAGCAGCCCCTTCGGGACTAGCGGGACGGTTGAGCAGTTCTTC.

The chain employs TRBV27 and TRBJ2-7; 9 bases map to TRBD2. Trimming cost V 4 bases and J 1 base; bases outside gene matches: 2. CDR1 and CDR2 (germline): MNHEY, SMNVEV (reference sequence). The CDR3 consists of 14 residues. The DNA of the CDR3 is TGTGCCAGCAGTTGGACTAGCGCTTCCTACGAGCAGTACTTC. Protein sequence: CASSWTSASYEQYF.

A word on this clone: Other DNA sequences within the sample encode an identical CDR3. The gene calls are TRBV5-1 and TRBJ1-6; unclear D gene. Deletions cut 4 bases from V and 0 bases from J, with 8 bases between. Germline CDR1 is SGHRS and CDR2 is YFSETQ. The CDR3 is 15 amino acids. DNA of the CDR3: TGCGCCAGCAGCCTCGGGAGCTCCTATAATTCACCCCTCCACTTT. Residues: CASSLGSSYNSPLHF.

This chain links TRBV28 with TRBJ1-1; no clear D. This CDR3 region has 13 residues. Germline V gene data show CDR1 as MDHEN and CDR2 as SYDVKM. V was clipped by 10 bases and J by 1 base, with 13 bases between them. This CDR3 reads CATFYPGNTEAFF. For the CDR3, the DNA is TGTGCCACGTTCTACCCAGGGAACACTGAAGCTTTCTTT.

V usage is TRBV2 and J usage is TRBJ1-5; D remains ambiguous. Germline CDR1 reads SNHLY; CDR2 reads FYNNEI. V lost 8 bases and J lost 7, with 15 bases in between. The CDR3 consists of 13 residues. The CDR3 nucleotides read TGTGCCAGCGGAAACTCGCCGGGGCAGCCCCAGCATTTT. Encoded protein: CASGNSPGQPQHF.

The chain carries TRBV4-3 and TRBJ2-7; TRBD2 aligns across 12 bases. The length of the CDR3 is 14 residues. V dropped 2 bases and J dropped 6; count of bases not matched to a gene: 2. Germline lookup yields CDR1 LGHNA and CDR2 YSLEER. The CDR3 region has the DNA TGCGCCAGCAGCCAACTAGCGGGAGGGACCGAGCAGTACTTC. It specifies CASSQLAGGTEQYF.

J is TRBJ2-1 and V is TRBV27; TRBD2 aligns across 9 bases. Germline CDR1 and CDR2: MNHEY and SMNVEV (reference sequence). The ends lost 2 bases at V and 8 bases at J; junction bases unmatched: 7. This CDR3 spans 15 amino acids. In DNA, the CDR3 is TGTGCCAGCAGTTTAACGGGACTAGCCAGCCATGAGCAGTTCTTC. Translated: CASSLTGLASHEQFF.

V is TRBV9 and J is TRBJ1-1, with D unclear. V was trimmed by 4 bases and J by 0 bases, leaving 19 bases between them. Germline assignment: CDR1 SGDLS and CDR2 YYNGEE. The CDR3 runs to 17 residues. CDR3 protein: CASSPTHLEALNTEAFF. The CDR3, as DNA: TGTGCCAGCAGCCCCACCCATCTGGAGGCTCTGAACACTGAAGCTTTCTTT.

The chain couples TRBV30 to TRBJ2-7, with TRBD2 as a possible D gene (6 bases). The CDR3 runs 11 residues. With 2 bases removed from V and 9 bases from J, the gap between germline ends came to 11 bases. Germline lookup yields CDR1 GTSNPN and CDR2 SVGIG (reference sequence). CDR3 in amino acids: CAWSREGGQYF. CDR3 DNA: TGTGCCTGGAGTCGCGAGGGAGGGCAGTACTTC. Complete variable domain (other parts from reference TRBV30 and TRBJ2-7): SQTIHQWPATLVQPVGSPLSLECTVEGTSNPNLYWYRQAAGRGLQLLFYSVGIGQISSEVPQNLSASRPQDRQFILSSKKLLLSDSGFYLCAWSREGGQYFGPGTRLTVT.

This chain links TRBV5-1 with TRBJ2-3; D unresolved. The germline gives CDR1 SGHRS, CDR2 YFSETQ. V lost 2 bases to trimming and J lost 0 bases, with 10 bases between them. The CDR3 has 15 amino acids. CDR3 in amino acids: CASSFSSRSTDTQYF. CDR3 in DNA: TGCGCCAGCAGCTTTAGTAGCAGAAGCACAGATACGCAGTATTTT.

The chain has TRBV2 and TRBJ2-4; the D call may be TRBD1 or TRBD2 (6 bases each). The germline V gene encodes CDR1 SNHLY and CDR2 FYNNEI. This CDR3 region has 15 residues. V was cut by 1 base and J by 6 bases, with 13 bases left in between. The CDR3, as DNA: TGTGCCAGCAGTGAAGACCCTAAGGGGGGAAACATTCAGTACTTC. Translation gives CASSEDPKGGNIQYF.

This chain connects TRBV2 to TRBJ2-7; D assignment may be TRBD1 or TRBD2 (6 bases each). Trimming took off 6 bases at V and 3 bases at J, with 18 bases between the two ends. This CDR3 region has 15 residues. Germline values: CDR1 SNHLY, CDR2 FYNNEI. Written as DNA, the CDR3 is TGTGCCAGCAGGGGCGGGACAAAGGAAATCTACGAGCAGTACTTC. It is translated as CASRGGTKEIYEQYF.

With respect to this clone: It may be a read error: a sequence one base away is much more abundant. This chain uses TRBV5-5 with TRBJ2-7, with 9 bases aligning to TRBD2. The V gene end was trimmed by 0 bases and the J gene end by 2 bases; junction bases not matched to a gene: 3. Germline V gene data show CDR1 as SGHKS and CDR2 as YYEKEE (reference sequence). CDR3 length equals 15 residues. CDR3 in amino acids: CASSLGLADTYEQYF. The CDR3 DNA reads TGTGCCAGCAGCTTGGGACTAGCGGATACCTACGAGCAGTACTTC.

The chain couples TRBV7-9 to TRBJ2-7; 12 positions match TRBD2. Germline trimming cut 1 base from V and 2 bases from J; bases unmatched to any gene: 9. The CDR3 spans 18 residues. In germline, CDR1 is SEHNR, CDR2 FQNEAQ (reference sequence). The CDR3 DNA reads TGTGCCAGCAGCTTAGAAGGCCCTAGCGGGGGGGTAGCCTACGAGCAGTACTTC. It is translated as CASSLEGPSGGVAYEQYF.

The chain uses TRBV28 and TRBJ1-5, with 7 positions matching TRBD1. This CDR3 is built from 15 residues. CDR1 MDHEN and CDR2 SYDVKM come from the germline V gene. V lost 5 bases and J lost 0; bases outside the gene matches: 4. CDR3 protein: CASSVQGVSNQPQHF. CDR3 coding DNA: TGTGCCAGCAGTGTTCAGGGGGTTAGCAATCAGCCCCAGCATTTT.

The rearrangement joins TRBV10-1 to TRBJ2-1; TRBD2 agrees at 10 bases. The CDR3 runs 16 residues. J was trimmed by 3 bases and V by 3 bases; bases with no gene match: 5. Germline assignment: CDR1 WNHNN and CDR2 SYGVQD (reference sequence). The CDR3 region is CASSDSASGSYNEQFF. The CDR3 DNA reads TGCGCCAGCAGTGATTCGGCTAGCGGGAGCTACAATGAGCAGTTCTTC.

This rearrangement joins TRBV5-1 to TRBJ1-1; the match to TRBD1 covers 7 bases. V was pared by 4 bases and J by 5 bases, with 11 bases of the junction left unmatched. This CDR3 spans 15 amino acids. Germline V CDR1 and CDR2: SGHRS, YFSETQ. The CDR3 here is CASSRDSLSVTEAFF. The CDR3 nucleotides read TGCGCCAGCAGCAGGGACAGCCTCTCTGTAACTGAAGCTTTCTTT. The complete variable domain, with remaining parts taken from reference TRBV5-1 and TRBJ1-1, reads KAGVTQTPRYLIKTRGQQVTLSCSPISGHRSVSWYQQTPGQGLQFLFEYFSETQRNKGNFPGRFSGRQFSNSRSEMNVSTLELGDSALYLCASSRDSLSVTEAFFGQGTRLTVV.

The chain employs TRBV29-1 and TRBJ1-2; D is possibly TRBD1 (5 bases). This CDR3 contains 12 residues. CDR1 and CDR2 (germline): SQVTM, ANQGSEA. V lost 5 bases and J 6 bases, leaving 13 bases between the germline ends. CDR3 nucleotide sequence: TGCAGCGTTCGGGGGTCCTCCCATGGCTACACCTTC. This translates into CSVRGSSHGYTF.

J is TRBJ1-1 and V is TRBV2; D perhaps matches TRBD1 (5 bases). This CDR3 region has 14 residues. Trimming took 6 bases from V and 3 from J, leaving 14 bases between them. Per germline, CDR1 SNHLY and CDR2 FYNNEI. Written as DNA, the CDR3 is TGTGCCAGCAGCCCAGGGTCTGGGTACACTGAAGCTTTCTTT. Translating gives CASSPGSGYTEAFF.

The chain uses TRBV5-4 and TRBJ2-4, with TRBD1 as a possible D gene (6 bases). The CDR3 is made up of 13 amino acids. The V end lost 0 bases, the J end lost 6 bases, and 7 bases lay between the germline ends. CDR1 SGHNT and CDR2 YYREEE come from the germline V gene (reference sequence). The CDR3 DNA follows: TGTGCCAGCAGCTTGGGGGGGCCAAACATTCAGTACTTC. This sequence encodes CASSLGGPNIQYF.

The chain recombines TRBV9 with TRBJ1-2; D is unclear. Trimming stripped 2 bases from V and 0 bases from J, with 14 bases between. The CDR3 loop spans 16 amino acids. Germline CDR1 and CDR2: SGDLS and YYNGEE. CDR3 in DNA: TGTGCCAGCAGCGTCACGTCACGGGAGCCTAACTATGGCTACACCTTC. Amino acid sequence: CASSVTSREPNYGYTF.

The chain has TRBV10-3 and TRBJ2-5; D might be TRBD1 or TRBD2, each matching 5 bases. The DNA end favors TRBJ2-7, so the J call may be wrong. CDR1 is ENHRY and CDR2 is SYGVKD in the germline V gene. CDR3 length: 14 amino acids. The DNA for the CDR3 is TGTGCCACCTACCCGGGTGGGGGCTCCTACGAGCAGTACTTC. It is translated as CATYPGGGSYEQYF.